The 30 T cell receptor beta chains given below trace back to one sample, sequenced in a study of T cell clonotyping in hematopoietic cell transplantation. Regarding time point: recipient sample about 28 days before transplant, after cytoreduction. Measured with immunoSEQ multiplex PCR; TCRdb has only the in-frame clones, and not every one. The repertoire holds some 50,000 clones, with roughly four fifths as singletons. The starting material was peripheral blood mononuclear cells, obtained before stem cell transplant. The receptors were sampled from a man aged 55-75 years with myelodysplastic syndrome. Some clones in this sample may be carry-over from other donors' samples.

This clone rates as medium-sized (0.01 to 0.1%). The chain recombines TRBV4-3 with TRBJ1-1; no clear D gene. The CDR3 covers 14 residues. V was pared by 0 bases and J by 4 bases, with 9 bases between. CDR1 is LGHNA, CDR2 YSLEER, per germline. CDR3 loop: CASSQDWEGTEAFF. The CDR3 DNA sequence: TGCGCCAGCAGCCAAGATTGGGAGGGCACTGAAGCTTTCTTT.

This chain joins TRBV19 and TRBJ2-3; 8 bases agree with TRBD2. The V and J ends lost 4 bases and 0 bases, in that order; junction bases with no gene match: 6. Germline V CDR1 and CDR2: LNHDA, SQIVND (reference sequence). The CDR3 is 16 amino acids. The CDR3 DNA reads TGTGCCAGTAGTACCTTAGCGGGGTTCAGCACAGATACGCAGTATTTT. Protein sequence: CASSTLAGFSTDTQYF.

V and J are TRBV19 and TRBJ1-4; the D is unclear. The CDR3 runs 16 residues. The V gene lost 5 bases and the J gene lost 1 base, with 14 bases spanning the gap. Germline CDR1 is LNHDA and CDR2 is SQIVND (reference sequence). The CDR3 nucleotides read TGTGCCAGTAGTTCGTTCTTCACTCGAACTAATGAAAAACTGTTTTTT. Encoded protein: CASSSFFTRTNEKLFF.

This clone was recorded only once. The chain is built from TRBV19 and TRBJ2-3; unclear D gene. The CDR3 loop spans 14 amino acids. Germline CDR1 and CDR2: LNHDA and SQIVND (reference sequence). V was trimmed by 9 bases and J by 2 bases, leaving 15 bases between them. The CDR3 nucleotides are TGTGCCAGCTCCAGGAGTAAAATCACAGATACGCAGTATTTT. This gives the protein CASSRSKITDTQYF.

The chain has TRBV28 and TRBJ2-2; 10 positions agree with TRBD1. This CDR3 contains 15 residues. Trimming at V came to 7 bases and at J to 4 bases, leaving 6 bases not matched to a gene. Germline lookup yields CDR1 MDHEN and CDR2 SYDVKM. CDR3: CASKGGTGATGELFF. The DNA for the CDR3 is TGTGCCAGCAAAGGAGGGACAGGGGCCACCGGGGAGCTGTTTTTT.

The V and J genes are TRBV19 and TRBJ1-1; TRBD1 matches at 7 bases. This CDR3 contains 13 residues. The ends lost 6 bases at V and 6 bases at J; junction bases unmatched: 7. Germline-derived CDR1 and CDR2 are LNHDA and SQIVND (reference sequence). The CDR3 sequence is CASSRNRGSEAFF. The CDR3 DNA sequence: TGTGCCAGTAGCAGAAACAGGGGCTCTGAAGCTTTCTTT.

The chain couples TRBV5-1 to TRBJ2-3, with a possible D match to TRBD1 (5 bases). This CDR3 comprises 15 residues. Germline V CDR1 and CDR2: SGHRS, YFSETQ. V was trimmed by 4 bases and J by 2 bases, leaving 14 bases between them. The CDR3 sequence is CASSLGHPNTDTQYF. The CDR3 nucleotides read TGCGCCAGCAGCCTCGGACATCCAAACACAGATACGCAGTATTTT.

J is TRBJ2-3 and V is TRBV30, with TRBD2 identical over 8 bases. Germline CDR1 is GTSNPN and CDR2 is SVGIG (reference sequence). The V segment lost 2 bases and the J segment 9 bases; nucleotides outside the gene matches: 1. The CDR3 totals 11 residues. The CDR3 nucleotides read TGTGCCTGGAGTAGCGGGGGAACGCAGTATTTT. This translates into CAWSSGGTQYF.

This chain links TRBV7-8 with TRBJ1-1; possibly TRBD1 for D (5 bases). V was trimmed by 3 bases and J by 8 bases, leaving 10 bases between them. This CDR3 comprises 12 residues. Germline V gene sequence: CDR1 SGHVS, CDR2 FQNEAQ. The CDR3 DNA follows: TGTGCCAGCAGCTTGAAGGGGCAGGAAGCTTTCTTT. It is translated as CASSLKGQEAFF.

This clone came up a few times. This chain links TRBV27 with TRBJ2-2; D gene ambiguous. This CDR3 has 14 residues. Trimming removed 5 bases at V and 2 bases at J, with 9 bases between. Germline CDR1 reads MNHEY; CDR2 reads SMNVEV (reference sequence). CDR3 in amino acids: CASSTLSNTGELFF. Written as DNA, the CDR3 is TGTGCCAGCAGTACCCTATCAAACACCGGGGAGCTGTTTTTT.

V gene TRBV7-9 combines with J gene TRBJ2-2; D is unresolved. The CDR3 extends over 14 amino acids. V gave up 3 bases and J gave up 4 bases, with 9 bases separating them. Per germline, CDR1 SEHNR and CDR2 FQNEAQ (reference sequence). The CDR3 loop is CASSLPAVTGELFF. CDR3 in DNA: TGTGCCAGCAGCTTGCCCGCAGTCACCGGGGAGCTGTTTTTT. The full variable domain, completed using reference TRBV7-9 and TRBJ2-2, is DTGVSQNPRHKITKRGQNVTFRCDPISEHNRLYWYRQTLGQGPEFLTYFQNEAQLEKSRLLSDRFSAERPKGSFSTLEIQRTEQGDSAMYLCASSLPAVTGELFFGEGSRLTVL.

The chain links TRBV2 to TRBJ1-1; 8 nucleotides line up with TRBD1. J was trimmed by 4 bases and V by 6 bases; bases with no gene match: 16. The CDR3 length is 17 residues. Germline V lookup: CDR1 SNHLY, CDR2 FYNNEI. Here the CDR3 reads CASRTGQGGGMTTEAFF. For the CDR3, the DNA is TGTGCCAGCAGAACAGGACAGGGTGGTGGAATGACCACTGAAGCTTTCTTT.

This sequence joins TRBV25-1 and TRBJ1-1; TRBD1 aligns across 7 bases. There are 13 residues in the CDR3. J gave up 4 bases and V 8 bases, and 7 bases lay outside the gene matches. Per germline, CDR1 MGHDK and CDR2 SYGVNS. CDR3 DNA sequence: TGTGCCAGCGGCAAACAGGGGACCACTGAAGCTTTCTTT. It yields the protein CASGKQGTTEAFF. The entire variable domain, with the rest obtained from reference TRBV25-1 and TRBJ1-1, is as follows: EADIYQTPRYLVIGTGKKITLECSQTMGHDKMYWYQQDPGMELHLIHYSYGVNSTEKGDLSSESTVSRIRTEHFPLTLESARPSHTSQYLCASGKQGTTEAFFGQGTRLTVV.

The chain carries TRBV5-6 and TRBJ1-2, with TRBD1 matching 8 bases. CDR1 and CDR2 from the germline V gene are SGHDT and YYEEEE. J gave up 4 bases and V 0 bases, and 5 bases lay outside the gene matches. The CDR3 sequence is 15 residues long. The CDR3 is CASSLAPGGVYGYTF. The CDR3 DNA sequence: TGTGCCAGCAGCTTGGCACCAGGGGGCGTCTATGGCTACACCTTC.

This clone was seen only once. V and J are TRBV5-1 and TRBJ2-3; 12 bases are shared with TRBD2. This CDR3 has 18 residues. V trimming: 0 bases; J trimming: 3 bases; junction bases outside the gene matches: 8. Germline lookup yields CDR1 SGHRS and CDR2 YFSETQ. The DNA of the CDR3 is TGCGCCAGCAGCTTGGCCGGGCTAGCGGGGGGGCCGACAGATACGCAGTATTTT. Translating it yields CASSLAGLAGGPTDTQYF.

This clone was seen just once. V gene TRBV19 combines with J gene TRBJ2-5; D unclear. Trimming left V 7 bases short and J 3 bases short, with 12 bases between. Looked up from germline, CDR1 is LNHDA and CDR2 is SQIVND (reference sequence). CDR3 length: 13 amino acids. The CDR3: CASTDRVKETQYF. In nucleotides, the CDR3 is TGTGCCAGTACCGATCGGGTAAAAGAGACCCAGTACTTC.

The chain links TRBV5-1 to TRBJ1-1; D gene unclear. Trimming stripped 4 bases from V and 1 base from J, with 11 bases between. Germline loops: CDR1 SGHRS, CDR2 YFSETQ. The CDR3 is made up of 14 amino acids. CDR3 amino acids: CASSLSPGNTEAFF. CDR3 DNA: TGCGCCAGCAGCCTATCCCCAGGGAACACTGAAGCTTTCTTT.

The CDR3 DNA is TGTGCCAGCAGCAATAAGACAGGGGGCCGGGGAACAGATACGCAGTATTTT. Protein sequence: CASSNKTGGRGTDTQYF. The gene calls are TRBV7-8 and TRBJ2-3; 10 positions agree with TRBD1. The germline V gene encodes CDR1 SGHVS and CDR2 FQNEAQ. The V segment lost 5 bases and the J segment 3 bases; nucleotides outside the gene matches: 11. This CDR3 comprises 17 residues. Full variable domain (remainder filled in from reference TRBV7-8 and TRBJ2-3): GAGVSQSPRYKVAKRGQDVALRCDPISGHVSLFWYQQALGQGPEFLTYFQNEAQLDKSGLPSDRFFAERPEGSVSTLKIQRTQQEDSAVYLCASSNKTGGRGTDTQYFGPGTRLTVL.

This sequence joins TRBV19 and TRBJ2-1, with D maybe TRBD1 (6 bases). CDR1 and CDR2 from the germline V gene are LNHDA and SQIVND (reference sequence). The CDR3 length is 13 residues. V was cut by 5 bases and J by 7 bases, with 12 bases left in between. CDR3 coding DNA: TGTGCCAGTAGTGCGTACAGGGATAATGAGCAGTTCTTC. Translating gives CASSAYRDNEQFF.

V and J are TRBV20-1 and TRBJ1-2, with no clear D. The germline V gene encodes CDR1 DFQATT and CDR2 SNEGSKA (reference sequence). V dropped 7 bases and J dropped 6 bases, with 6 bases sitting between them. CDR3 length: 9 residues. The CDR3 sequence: CSVGDGYTF. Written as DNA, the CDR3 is TGCAGTGTTGGGGATGGCTACACCTTC.

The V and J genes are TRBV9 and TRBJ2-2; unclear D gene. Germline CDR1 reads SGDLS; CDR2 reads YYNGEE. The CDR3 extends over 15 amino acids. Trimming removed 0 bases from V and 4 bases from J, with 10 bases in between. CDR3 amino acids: CASSVAPGGTGELFF. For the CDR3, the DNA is TGTGCCAGCAGCGTAGCTCCGGGTGGCACCGGGGAGCTGTTTTTT.

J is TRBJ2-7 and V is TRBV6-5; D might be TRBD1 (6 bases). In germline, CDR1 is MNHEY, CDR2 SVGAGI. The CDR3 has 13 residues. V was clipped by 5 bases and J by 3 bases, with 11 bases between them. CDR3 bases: TGTGCCAGCAGTACCTTAGGGGGCTACGAGCAGTACTTC. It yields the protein CASSTLGGYEQYF.

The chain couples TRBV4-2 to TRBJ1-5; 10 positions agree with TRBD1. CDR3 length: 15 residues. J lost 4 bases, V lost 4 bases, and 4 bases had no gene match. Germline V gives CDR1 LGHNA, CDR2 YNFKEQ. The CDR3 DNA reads TGTGCCAGCAGCCCCCGGGGACAGGGGAATCAGCCCCAGCATTTT. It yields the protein CASSPRGQGNQPQHF.

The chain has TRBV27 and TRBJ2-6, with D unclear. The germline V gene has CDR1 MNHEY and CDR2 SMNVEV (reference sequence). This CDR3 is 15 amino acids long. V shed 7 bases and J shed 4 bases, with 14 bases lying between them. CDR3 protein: CASTPVSPGANVLTF. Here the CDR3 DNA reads TGTGCCAGCACCCCCGTGTCCCCCGGGGCCAACGTCCTGACTTTC.

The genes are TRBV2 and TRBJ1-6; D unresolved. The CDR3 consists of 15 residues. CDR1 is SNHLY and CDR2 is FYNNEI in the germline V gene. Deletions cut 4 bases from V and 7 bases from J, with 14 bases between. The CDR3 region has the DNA TGTGCCAGCAGTGTGGACCCAATGGGAAATTCACCCCTCCACTTT. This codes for CASSVDPMGNSPLHF. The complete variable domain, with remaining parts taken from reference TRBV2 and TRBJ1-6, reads EPEVTQTPSHQVTQMGQEVILRCVPISNHLYFYWYRQILGQKVEFLVSFYNNEISEKSEIFDDQFSVERPDGSNFTLKIRSTKLEDSAMYFCASSVDPMGNSPLHFGNGTRLTVT.

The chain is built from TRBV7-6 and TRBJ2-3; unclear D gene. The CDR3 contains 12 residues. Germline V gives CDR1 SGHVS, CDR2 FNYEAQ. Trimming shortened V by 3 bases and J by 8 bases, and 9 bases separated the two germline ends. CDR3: CASSLGSGTQYF. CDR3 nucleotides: TGTGCCAGCAGCTTGGGGTCTGGTACGCAGTATTTT. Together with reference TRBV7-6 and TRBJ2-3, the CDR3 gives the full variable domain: GAGVSQSPRYKVTKRGQDVALRCDPISGHVSLYWYRQALGQGPEFLTYFNYEAQQDKSGLPNDRFSAERPEGSISTLTIQRTEQRDSAMYRCASSLGSGTQYFGPGTRLTVL.

The CDR3 protein is CASSLTFYQPQHF. The CDR3 DNA sequence: TGTGCCAGCAGCTTAACCTTTTATCAGCCCCAGCATTTT. The rearrangement uses TRBV7-2 and TRBJ1-5; D not resolved. The germline V and J ends were trimmed by 2 bases and 5 bases, with 7 bases remaining between them. CDR3 length: 13 residues. Germline-derived CDR1 and CDR2 are SGHTA and FQGNSA.

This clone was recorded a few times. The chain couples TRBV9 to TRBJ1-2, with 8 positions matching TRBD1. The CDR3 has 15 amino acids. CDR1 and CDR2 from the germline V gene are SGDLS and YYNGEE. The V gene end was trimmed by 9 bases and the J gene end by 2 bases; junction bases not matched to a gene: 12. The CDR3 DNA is TGTGCCATCCCCCCAGGACAGGGTGAGAACTATGGCTACACCTTC. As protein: CAIPPGQGENYGYTF.

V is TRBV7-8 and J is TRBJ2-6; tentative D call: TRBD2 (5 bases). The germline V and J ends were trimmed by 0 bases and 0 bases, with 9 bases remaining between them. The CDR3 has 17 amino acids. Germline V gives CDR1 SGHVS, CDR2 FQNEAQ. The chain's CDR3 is CASSLAGLSSGANVLTF. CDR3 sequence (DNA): TGTGCCAGCAGCTTAGCAGGACTGTCCTCTGGGGCCAACGTCCTGACTTTC.

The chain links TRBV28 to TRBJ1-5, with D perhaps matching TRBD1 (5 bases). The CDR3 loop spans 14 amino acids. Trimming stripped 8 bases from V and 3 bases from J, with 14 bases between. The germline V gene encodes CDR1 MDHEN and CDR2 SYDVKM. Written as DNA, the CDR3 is TGTGCCAGCGACGGGGCGGCCTTCAATCAGCCCCAGCATTTT. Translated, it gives CASDGAAFNQPQHF.